This TCR beta chain was captured by sequencing in a study of blood T cell repertoires in COVID-19. Study at large: COVID-19 samples, acute and convalescent, were from the United States, Italy and Spain. The analysed material was cDNA or gDNA that came from T cells, B-cell-depleted T cells, or PBMCs.

Seattle patient enrollment occurred during active infection, with longitudinal follow-up thereafter. This CDR3 region has 14 residues. Germline CDR1 and CDR2: SGHTA and FQGNSA. The ends were cut back, 3 bases at V and 4 bases at J, with 12 bases in the middle. In the source study's methods: Amplification with reference gene primers provided the estimates of nucleated cell counts. Assay: immunoSEQ multiplex PCR; the TCRdb copy retains only in-frame clones and omits some. That table gives V, J and clone size, and the DNA gave D and trimming. The sample holds about 250,000 clones, around 88% seen once. The TCR originated in a woman aged 25 to 45 with COVID-19, enrolled during active disease. The chain recombines TRBV7-2 with TRBJ1-2, with D perhaps TRBD1 (5 bases). Sequenced material: peripheral blood. The CDR3 protein is CASSLEGRGYGYTF. CDR3 DNA sequence: TGTGCCAGCAGCTTGGAGGGGCGCGGCTATGGCTACACCTTC.